The 29 T cell receptor beta chains in this list originate from one sample, sequenced in a study of CD8 T cells in ankylosing spondylitis (dated by TCRdb to 2016 to 2017). Library creation used 5' RACE. Sequencing was carried out with an Illumina HiSeq 2500. TCRdb reanalyzed the raw reads on its own, using fastp at Q25 for trimming and MiXCR for clone calling, and kept in-frame beta chains. Every entry covers one CDR3 protein and lists the most common genes and DNA from its rows. This sample lists about 69,000 distinct CDR3 sequences; approximately 5% were detected once. The top ten clonotypes cover 2.2% of the sample. Specimen: blood, either unsorted or a sorted T cell fraction (not recorded which). The origin of the receptors is a male donor with ankylosing spondylitis or in good health (not recorded which).

This clonotype has a count of ten or more. The rearrangement uses TRBV28 and TRBJ1-5; TRBD1 aligns across 7 bases. V lost 4 bases to trimming and J lost 1 base; unmatched junction nucleotides: 1. Germline loops: CDR1 MDHEN, CDR2 SYDVKM. This CDR3 is built from 14 residues. The CDR3 is CASSSQGSNQPQHF. CDR3 sequence (DNA): TGTGCCAGCAGTTCACAGGGGAGCAATCAGCCCCAGCATTTT.

Many counts were recorded for this clonotype. J is TRBJ2-1 and V is TRBV12-3 or TRBV12-4; no clear D gene. The CDR3 has 11 amino acids. The V and J ends lost 2 bases and 10 bases respectively, with 6 bases between them. The CDR3 loop reads CASSLRSEQFF. For the CDR3, the DNA is TGTGCCAGCAGTTTAAGGTCGGAGCAGTTCTTC.

This clonotype was detected many times. Here the CDR3 reads CASSLSTGLSSGNTIYF. In DNA, the CDR3 is TGTGCCAGCAGCCTCTCCACCGGACTGAGCTCTGGAAACACCATATATTTT. The rearrangement uses TRBV28 and TRBJ1-3; D gene ambiguous. Germline loops: CDR1 MDHEN, CDR2 SYDVKM. V gave up 6 bases and J gave up 0 bases, with 18 bases separating them. This CDR3 spans 17 amino acids.

This clonotype occurred many times. The chain links TRBV12-3 or TRBV12-4 to TRBJ1-4; unclear D gene. V gave up 3 bases and J gave up 4 bases, with 3 bases separating them. CDR3 size: 12 residues. CDR3 region: CASSFNNEKLFF. CDR3 bases: TGTGCCAGCAGTTTCAATAATGAAAAACTGTTTTTT.

Points on this clonotype: The junction and the germline gene differ at one end; a read error may be behind it. V gene TRBV5-1 combines with J gene TRBJ2-6; D is ambiguous. This CDR3 spans 15 amino acids. Germline CDR1 and CDR2: SGHRS and YFSETQ. CDR3: CASSLEGSGANVLTF. The DNA for the CDR3 is TGCGCCAGTAGCTTGGAAGGTTCTGGGGCCAACGTCCTGACTTTC.

This clonotype occurred many times. The chain links TRBV20-1 to TRBJ2-1; 7 bases line up with TRBD1. The length of the CDR3 is 16 residues. V lost 2 bases and J lost 4; bases outside the gene matches: 11. CDR1 is DFQATT and CDR2 is SNEGSKA in the germline V gene (reference sequence). The CDR3 spells CSARHAETGFYNEQFF. CDR3 coding DNA: TGCAGTGCTAGACATGCCGAGACAGGGTTTTACAATGAGCAGTTCTTC.

The chain recombines TRBV7-2 with TRBJ2-3; 10 nucleotides agree with TRBD2. The CDR3 spans 21 residues. V lost 0 bases and J lost 1; bases outside the gene matches: 16. Looked up from germline, CDR1 is SGHTA and CDR2 is FQGNSA. The CDR3 is CASSLARTAGGPLSRTDTQYF. In DNA, the CDR3 is TGTGCCAGCAGCTTAGCGCGTACAGCGGGGGGGCCCCTAAGCCGCACAGATACGCAGTATTTT.

This clonotype was counted many times. This chain links TRBV2 with TRBJ2-1; 7 bases fit TRBD2. CDR1 SNHLY and CDR2 FYNNEI come from the germline V gene. V trimming: 7 bases; J trimming: 7 bases; junction bases outside the gene matches: 7. This CDR3 contains 13 residues. CDR3 residues: CASKRETGNEQFF. CDR3 in DNA: TGTGCCAGCAAGCGGGAAACGGGGAATGAGCAGTTCTTC.

The table lists this clonotype with a few counts. The genes are TRBV10-3 and TRBJ2-6; TRBD1 might be the D (5 bases). CDR1 ENHRY and CDR2 SYGVKD come from the germline V gene. Trimming took 6 bases from V and 1 from J, leaving 16 bases between them. CDR3 length: 17 amino acids. Here the CDR3 DNA reads TGTGCCATCAGCCCGACAGAAAGTGGATCTGGGGCCAACGTCCTGACTTTC. Encoded protein: CAISPTESGSGANVLTF.

This clonotype was picked up many times. The rearrangement uses TRBV5-1 and TRBJ2-7; the D gene is possibly TRBD1 (6 bases). CDR1 is SGHRS and CDR2 is YFSETQ in the germline V gene. The CDR3 length is 13 residues. V was cut by 4 bases and J by 3 bases, with 11 bases left in between. This CDR3 is CASSKGQNYEQYF. Here the CDR3 DNA reads TGCGCCAGCAGCAAAGGACAGAACTACGAGCAGTACTTC.

This clonotype occurred many times. V gene TRBV6-2 or TRBV6-3 combines with J gene TRBJ2-5; TRBD2 is a possible D gene (5 bases). This CDR3 spans 14 amino acids. Germline lookup yields CDR1 MNHEY and CDR2 SVGEGT. V lost 2 bases and J lost 1, with 8 bases in between. The CDR3 spells CASSYTGSQETQYF. In DNA form, the CDR3 reads TGTGCCAGCAGTTACACGGGAAGCCAAGAGACCCAGTACTTC.

This clonotype was counted ten times or more. J is TRBJ2-7 and V is TRBV29-1; perhaps TRBD1 as D (6 bases). The CDR3 sequence is 13 residues long. The germline V gene has CDR1 SQVTM and CDR2 ANQGSEA. V lost 4 bases to trimming and J lost 6 bases, with 16 bases between them. CDR3 residues: CSVGLGRGSEQYF. Here the CDR3 DNA reads TGCAGCGTTGGTTTAGGAAGGGGGTCCGAGCAGTACTTC.

In its sample, this clonotype was seen a few times. J is TRBJ2-7 and V is TRBV11-3; D assignment may be TRBD1 or TRBD2 (5 bases each). Trimming shortened V by 5 bases and J by 7 bases, and 15 bases separated the two germline ends. Germline CDR1 SGHNT, CDR2 YENEEA. This CDR3 has 13 amino acids. For the CDR3, the DNA is TGTGCCAGCAGCGCCGGGACCACGTCAGAGCAGTACTTC. It yields the protein CASSAGTTSEQYF.

This clonotype came up many times. The rearrangement links TRBV5-1 to TRBJ2-1; 13 positions agree with TRBD2. CDR1 is SGHRS and CDR2 is YFSETQ in the germline V gene. This CDR3 spans 17 amino acids. V was clipped by 3 bases and J by 7 bases; unmatched bases: 10. CDR3 coding DNA: TGCGCCAGCAGCTGGACTAGCGGGGGCAATACGGTAAATGAGCAGTTCTTC. Its translation is CASSWTSGGNTVNEQFF. Variable domain in full (rest from reference TRBV5-1 and TRBJ2-1): KAGVTQTPRYLIKTRGQQVTLSCSPISGHRSVSWYQQTPGQGLQFLFEYFSETQRNKGNFPGRFSGRQFSNSRSEMNVSTLELGDSALYLCASSWTSGGNTVNEQFFGPGTRLTVL.

Many counts were recorded for this clonotype. V gene TRBV7-3 combines with J gene TRBJ2-2; D remains ambiguous. Trimming shortened V by 8 bases and J by 6 bases, and 10 bases separated the two germline ends. The length of the CDR3 is 12 residues. The germline V gene encodes CDR1 SGHTA and CDR2 FQGTGA. CDR3 amino acids: CASEQAPGELFF. CDR3 bases: TGTGCCAGCGAGCAGGCGCCCGGGGAGCTGTTTTTT.

This clonotype was found many times. The rearrangement links TRBV28 to TRBJ2-3; 10 bases agree with TRBD2. The CDR3 has 16 amino acids. CDR1 is MDHEN and CDR2 is SYDVKM in the germline V gene. V lost 6 bases, J lost 4 bases, and 10 bases stayed unmatched. CDR3 loop: CASSGGSGGAADTQYF. The CDR3 DNA reads as TGTGCCAGCAGCGGCGGGAGCGGGGGGGCCGCAGATACGCAGTATTTT.

The sample holds many counts of this clonotype. This chain links TRBV5-1 with TRBJ2-2, with unresolved D. CDR3 length equals 12 residues. Germline CDR1 reads SGHRS; CDR2 reads YFSETQ. V lost 0 bases to trimming and J lost 8 bases, with 5 bases between them. Here the CDR3 reads CASSLDAGELFF. CDR3 in DNA: TGCGCCAGCAGCTTGGATGCAGGGGAGCTGTTTTTT.

This clonotype showed up many times. The chain couples TRBV6-2 or TRBV6-3 to TRBJ1-5; 8 bases line up with TRBD1. Germline V CDR1 and CDR2: MNHEY, SVGEGT. Trimming took 8 bases from V and 3 from J; bases not matched to a gene: 15. The CDR3 loop spans 17 amino acids. CDR3 in DNA: TGTGCCAGCCGTAGCGCAGGGGGCGCTGGGAACAATCAGCCCCAGCATTTT. Translating gives CASRSAGGAGNNQPQHF.

This clonotype was picked up many times. The V call is TRBV6-6, the J call TRBJ1-4; D unresolved. V lost 0 bases, J lost 6 bases, and 5 bases lay in between. Germline CDR1 is MNHNY and CDR2 is SVGAGI (reference sequence). The CDR3 loop spans 13 amino acids. The CDR3 loop reads CASSYSGYEKLFF. CDR3 nucleotides: TGTGCCAGCAGTTACTCCGGGTATGAAAAACTGTTTTTT.

This clonotype was seen repeatedly, ten times or more. J is TRBJ1-2 and V is TRBV20-1; D unresolved. The length of the CDR3 is 15 residues. Germline CDR1 is DFQATT and CDR2 is SNEGSKA (reference sequence). V lost 6 bases to trimming and J lost 0 bases, with 17 bases between them. CDR3 DNA: TGCAGTGCCCAAACCTCTAGGGTATCTAACTATGGCTACACCTTC. Translation: CSAQTSRVSNYGYTF.

This clonotype was counted many times. One end of the junction is discordant with germline, which a read error may explain. The V gene is TRBV19, the J gene TRBJ2-1, with D uncertain. This CDR3 comprises 12 residues. Germline assignment: CDR1 LNHDA and CDR2 SQIVND (reference sequence). The CDR3 DNA follows: TGTGCCAGTAGTGTAGAGGATAGTGTGCAGTTCTTC. It encodes CASSVEDSVQFF.

This clonotype was counted at least ten times. The rearrangement joins TRBV6-1 to TRBJ2-2; 7 bases are a match to TRBD1. The length of the CDR3 is 16 residues. V lost 7 bases to trimming and J lost 7 bases; unmatched junction nucleotides: 15. Germline V gene sequence: CDR1 MNHNS, CDR2 SASEGT. The CDR3 coding sequence is TGTGCCAGCACTCCGAGGGGAGACAGGGCGGGCGGGGAGCTGTTTTTT. Protein: CASTPRGDRAGGELFF.

This clonotype appeared many times. CDR3 region: CSVVTPAYEQYF. DNA for the CDR3: TGCAGCGTTGTTACCCCTGCCTACGAGCAGTACTTC. This rearrangement joins TRBV29-1 to TRBJ2-7; the D is unclear. Germline values: CDR1 SQVTM, CDR2 ANQGSEA. The CDR3 totals 12 residues. V was cut by 4 bases and J by 2 bases, with 9 bases left in between.

This clonotype occurred many times. This sequence may be a read error, since a much larger clone differs from it by one base. The chain links TRBV20-1 to TRBJ1-1; perhaps TRBD1 as D (6 bases). CDR3 length equals 15 residues. With 4 bases removed from V and 7 bases from J, the gap between germline ends came to 22 bases. The germline CDR1 and CDR2 sequences are DFQATT and SNEGSKA (reference sequence). CDR3 sequence: CSATPGLLGDIEAFF. In DNA, the CDR3 is TGCAGTGCTACCCCGGGACTCCTAGGGGACATTGAAGCTTTCTTT.

This clonotype was observed many times. The V call is TRBV5-1, the J call TRBJ1-1; a weak D match, TRBD1 (6 bases). The CDR3 length is 16 residues. Germline V gene lookup returns CDR1 SGHRS and CDR2 YFSETQ. V dropped 0 bases and J dropped 0 bases, with 12 bases sitting between them. CDR3 amino acids: CASSLAPTGVNTEAFF. The DNA of the CDR3 is TGCGCCAGCAGCTTGGCCCCGACAGGCGTGAACACTGAAGCTTTCTTT.

This clonotype was recorded many times. The chain uses TRBV3-1 and TRBJ1-5; TRBD1 agrees at 9 bases. The V gene end was trimmed by 1 base and the J gene end by 2 bases; junction bases not matched to a gene: 0. In germline, CDR1 is LGHDT, CDR2 YNNKEL (reference sequence). The CDR3 is 15 amino acids. In DNA, the CDR3 is TGTGCCAGCAGCCAAGGGACAGGGGGCAATCAGCCCCAGCATTTT. Its translation is CASSQGTGGNQPQHF.

This clonotype showed up many times. This rearrangement joins TRBV6-6 to TRBJ2-3, with D unclear. The V and J ends lost 6 bases and 6 bases respectively, with 16 bases between them. The CDR3 spans 14 residues. Germline CDR1 MNHNY, CDR2 SVGAGI (reference sequence). The CDR3 sequence is CASRQPDATDTQYF. As DNA, the CDR3 is TGTGCCAGCAGACAGCCCGACGCTACCGATACGCAGTATTTT.

This clonotype was observed many times. This rearrangement joins TRBV28 to TRBJ1-2; 7 positions agree with TRBD1. V lost 2 bases and J lost 2; bases outside the gene matches: 2. Germline values: CDR1 MDHEN, CDR2 SYDVKM. The CDR3 sequence is 14 residues long. CDR3: CASSLGTANYGYTF. In nucleotides, the CDR3 is TGTGCCAGCAGTTTAGGGACAGCGAACTATGGCTACACCTTC.

This clonotype was picked up many times. The chain is built from TRBV18 and TRBJ1-2; D is undetermined. This CDR3 region has 14 residues. The germline gives CDR1 KGHSH, CDR2 LQKENI. The V end lost 1 base, the J end lost 2 bases, and 8 bases lay between the germline ends. The DNA of the CDR3 is TGTGCCAGCTCACCACAGACTCAAAACTATGGCTACACCTTC. It specifies CASSPQTQNYGYTF.